This T cell receptor (beta chain) was recorded in a study of blood T cell repertoires in COVID-19 (dated by TCRdb to 2020 to 2022). With respect to the entire study: Collaborator samples came from the United States, Italy and Spain and covered acute and convalescent phases of COVID-19. The prospective study material was composed of cDNA or gDNA derived from T cells, B-cell-depleted T cells, or PBMCs. Deeply sampled blood TCRbeta repertoires from subjects exposed to, actively infected with, or recovered from COVID-19 were included in the dataset. The repertoires were released in a freely available public database intended as a resource for research on the immune response to SARS-CoV-2. The samples were drawn from two sources: the first 160 participants of the ongoing ImmuneRACE study, and about 1,300 subjects contributed by 6 global collaborators. Nearly every sample came with metadata listing a de-identified subject ID, COVID-19 status, age in years and sex. HLA class I and class II types, where available, came from metadata supplied by the sample provider rather than from assay-based typing. Study-wide conclusions, independent of this receptor: How much clinical and demographic metadata was included differed by source and by participant, and the metadata was provided uncurated.

With respect to this clone: Its binding antigen is unknown. No much larger clone exists at a distance of one base, and base qualities are not known.

The immunoSEQ Assay, a bias-controlled multiplex PCR, was used to amplify TCRbeta CDR3 regions from genomic DNA. In the original analysis: The number of nucleated cells in each sample was estimated from the amplification of reference gene primers within the assay. To quantify the absolute abundance of each unique TCRbeta CDR3 rearrangement, sequence reads were collapsed and filtered. For each sample, productive Simpson clonality was calculated as the square root of Simpson's diversity index across productive rearrangements. TCRdb stores this immuneACCESS table with in-frame sequences only. Part of the clones is absent; in the studies checked, under half of the shortfall reflects unresolved V genes, and no reason is known for the rest. The DNA was the basis for D and trimming; V, J and clone size are from that table. The sample records 65,000 to 90,000 clones, 88% of which are singletons. Of the sample, approximately 5.5% is held by the ten largest clones.

Each collaborating institution followed its own protocols to collect whole blood in K2EDTA tubes. For TCRbeta analysis, collaborators shipped samples in one of three forms: frozen whole blood, isolated PBMCs, or DNA extracted from either of those sample types. The germline V gene provides CDR1 SNHLY and CDR2 FYNNEI. The CDR3 goes from the cysteine to the phenylalanine over 14 residues. Only the CDR3 portion is preserved as DNA: 42 bases, with reading frame beginning at the first base. V is cut by 3 bases and J by 9 bases, and the space between the germline ends is 15 bases. The specimen sequenced was peripheral blood. This sequence originates from a human donor in a cohort sampled during active COVID-19. The V and J genes are TRBV2 and TRBJ2-1; TRBD2 is a weak D gene call, 5 bases matching. The nucleotide sequence is TGTGCCAGCAGTGATGGTCTAGCCCTCAGTGAGCAGTTCTTC. It encodes CASSDGLALSEQFF.